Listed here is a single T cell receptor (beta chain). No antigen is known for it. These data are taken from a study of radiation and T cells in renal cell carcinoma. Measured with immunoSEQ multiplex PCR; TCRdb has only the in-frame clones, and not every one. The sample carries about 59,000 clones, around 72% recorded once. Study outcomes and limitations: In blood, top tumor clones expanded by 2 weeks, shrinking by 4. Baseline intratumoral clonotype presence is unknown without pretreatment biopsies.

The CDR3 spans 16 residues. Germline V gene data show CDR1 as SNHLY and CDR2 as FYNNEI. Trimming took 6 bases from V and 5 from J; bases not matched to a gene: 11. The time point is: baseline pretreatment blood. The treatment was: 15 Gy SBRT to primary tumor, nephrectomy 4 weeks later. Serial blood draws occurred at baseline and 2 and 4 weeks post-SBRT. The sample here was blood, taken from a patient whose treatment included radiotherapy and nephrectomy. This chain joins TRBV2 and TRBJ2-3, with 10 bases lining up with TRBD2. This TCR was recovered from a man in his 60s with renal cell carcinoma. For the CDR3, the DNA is TGTGCCAGCAGATGGAGCGGGGGGGCCGTGGGAGATACGCAGTATTTT. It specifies CASRWSGGAVGDTQYF.